These 26 T cell receptor beta chains were sequenced from one sample in a study of Graves' ophthalmopathy and Graves' hyperthyroidism. The study amplified TCR beta CDR3 regions using RNA transcripts. The library came from an HTBI-primed first-round RT-PCR and a second-round multiplex PCR. TCRdb analysed the multiplex PCR reads with MiXCR anew, one entry per CDR3 protein. Among more than 550,000 distinct CDR3 sequences listed, about two fifths were seen once. Specimen: peripheral blood. The receptors stem from an adult man with Graves' ophthalmopathy.

This clonotype has ten or more counts. The chain has TRBV7-2 and TRBJ1-1; D is uncertain. This CDR3 contains 13 residues. V was cut by 3 bases and J by 10 bases, with 15 bases left in between. Germline V gives CDR1 SGHTA, CDR2 FQGNSA. The CDR3 spells CASSLAEEQPAFF. The CDR3, as DNA: TGTGCCAGCAGCTTGGCGGAAGAACAACCAGCTTTCTTT. Full variable domain (outside the CDR3, taken from reference TRBV7-2 and TRBJ1-1): GAGVSQSPSNKVTEKGKDVELRCDPISGHTALYWYRQSLGQGLEFLIYFQGNSAPDKSGLPSDRFSAERTGGSVSTLTIQRTQQEDSAVYLCASSLAEEQPAFFGQGTRLTVV.

This clonotype has at least ten counts. The chain joins TRBV25-1 to TRBJ2-1; 8 bases line up with TRBD2. V dropped 6 bases and J dropped 3; count of bases not matched to a gene: 7. The CDR3 is 15 residues long. Germline assignment: CDR1 MGHDK and CDR2 SYGVNS. For the CDR3, the DNA is TGTGCCAGCAGGGGAGCGGGACTAGTCTACAATGAGCAGTTCTTC. Its translation: CASRGAGLVYNEQFF.

This clonotype appeared a few times. The chain uses TRBV6-2 or TRBV6-3 and TRBJ1-1; D gene ambiguous. This CDR3 comprises 13 residues. Trimming pared 6 bases from V and 7 bases from J, leaving 15 bases between. Germline CDR1 reads MNHEY; CDR2 reads SVGEGT. As DNA, the CDR3 is TGTGCCAGCAGAGTGGGGATAGGAATTGAAGCTTTCTTT. Translated: CASRVGIGIEAFF.

In regard to this clonotype: With a much larger clone just one base away, this may be a read error. The chain recombines TRBV2 with TRBJ2-2; 7 positions agree with TRBD1. There are 14 residues in the CDR3. With 9 bases clipped from V and 4 bases from J, the junction kept 8 bases outside the gene matches. The germline V gene encodes CDR1 SNHLY and CDR2 FYNNEI. The CDR3 sequence is CASTGTESTGELFF. In nucleotides, the CDR3 is TGTGCCAGTACCGGGACAGAGTCCACCGGGGAGCTGTTTTTT.

This clonotype turned up a few times. The V and J genes are TRBV4-3 and TRBJ2-5; 7 bases align to TRBD1. Losses at the gene ends were 0 bases for V and 4 bases for J; bases not matched to a gene: 11. The CDR3 sequence is 17 residues long. Germline V CDR1 and CDR2: LGHNA, YSLEER. The CDR3 is CASSQDSKGAGLETQYF. The CDR3 nucleotides read TGCGCCAGCAGCCAAGATTCCAAGGGGGCAGGTTTAGAGACCCAGTACTTC.

This sequence joins TRBV20-1 and TRBJ1-4; maybe TRBD1 (6 bases). The CDR3 totals 16 residues. Germline V gene sequence: CDR1 DFQATT, CDR2 SNEGSKA (reference sequence). Between the trimmed V and J ends, which lost 1 base and 7 bases, there was a span of 19 bases. The CDR3 DNA reads as TGCAGTGCTAGAGTTTTTGATCCAGGGGCTCTTGAAAAACTGTTTTTT. Translation: CSARVFDPGALEKLFF.

The CDR3 is CASVDSGGPGTEAFF. The CDR3 DNA sequence: TGTGCCAGCGTTGATAGTGGAGGACCGGGTACTGAAGCTTTCTTT. The chain employs TRBV2 and TRBJ1-1; no clear D gene. From germline, CDR1 is SNHLY and CDR2 FYNNEI. CDR3 size: 15 residues. Trimming cost V 8 bases and J 5 bases, with 21 bases left between them.

At least ten counts were recorded for this clonotype. V is TRBV6-6 and J is TRBJ1-3; D might be TRBD1 (6 bases). V was clipped by 8 bases and J by 2 bases, with 10 bases between them. The CDR3 extends over 13 amino acids. Germline V gives CDR1 MNHNY, CDR2 SVGAGI (reference sequence). CDR3 residues: CASSTGAGNTIYF. DNA of the CDR3: TGTGCCAGCTCGACAGGCGCTGGAAACACCATATATTTT.

This clonotype was seen a few times. This chain links TRBV20-1 with TRBJ2-2; D is unresolved. The CDR3 has 14 amino acids. The V end was cut by 2 bases, the J end by 1 base, with 8 bases between. CDR1 is DFQATT and CDR2 is SNEGSKA in the germline V gene (reference sequence). In nucleotides, the CDR3 is TGCAGTGCTAGACCCACCGGGAACACCGGGGAGCTGTTTTTT. Translated, it gives CSARPTGNTGELFF.

This clonotype occurred many times. The rearrangement uses TRBV6-5 and TRBJ1-1; D remains unclear. Trimming stripped 0 bases from V and 3 bases from J, with 8 bases between. The CDR3 loop spans 14 amino acids. Germline CDR1 and CDR2: MNHEY and SVGAGI. CDR3 coding DNA: TGTGCCAGCAGTTACTCGATCGGGGACACTGAAGCTTTCTTT. This sequence encodes CASSYSIGDTEAFF.

This clonotype has at least ten counts. The chain has TRBV5-1 and TRBJ1-5, with 8 bases fitting TRBD1. The V segment lost 4 bases and the J segment 0 bases; nucleotides outside the gene matches: 12. The CDR3 loop spans 18 amino acids. Germline lookup yields CDR1 SGHRS and CDR2 YFSETQ. CDR3 sequence reads: CASSAKGQAIYSNQPQHF. The DNA of the CDR3 is TGCGCCAGCAGCGCTAAGGGACAGGCGATCTATAGCAATCAGCCCCAGCATTTT. Complete variable domain (other parts from reference TRBV5-1 and TRBJ1-5): KAGVTQTPRYLIKTRGQQVTLSCSPISGHRSVSWYQQTPGQGLQFLFEYFSETQRNKGNFPGRFSGRQFSNSRSEMNVSTLELGDSALYLCASSAKGQAIYSNQPQHFGDGTRLSIL.

V is TRBV29-1 and J is TRBJ2-7; 7 bases line up with TRBD1. Unmatched junction bases numbered 11, after V lost 6 bases and J lost 0 bases. Germline V gives CDR1 SQVTM, CDR2 ANQGSEA. The CDR3 is 15 amino acids. The CDR3 region has the DNA TGCAGCGTCGAGACGACAGGGCTTACCTCCTACGAGCAGTACTTC. Translating it yields CSVETTGLTSYEQYF.

The chain links TRBV2 to TRBJ1-5, with D hard to call. Trimming cost V 5 bases and J 3 bases, with 8 bases left between them. This CDR3 comprises 13 residues. Germline V gene lookup returns CDR1 SNHLY and CDR2 FYNNEI. CDR3: CASSFIVNQPQHF. The CDR3 DNA is TGTGCCAGCAGTTTCATAGTCAATCAGCCCCAGCATTTT.

This clonotype was found many times. The CDR3 loop is CSAREGDQPQHF. DNA of the CDR3: TGCAGTGCTAGAGAGGGGGATCAGCCCCAGCATTTT. The chain recombines TRBV20-1 with TRBJ1-5, with D perhaps TRBD1 (5 bases). The germline V and J ends were trimmed by 0 bases and 5 bases, with 5 bases remaining between them. The CDR3 is made up of 12 amino acids. Germline V gene data show CDR1 as DFQATT and CDR2 as SNEGSKA (reference sequence).

V gene TRBV10-3 combines with J gene TRBJ2-5, with a tentative D call TRBD2 (6 bases). The CDR3 sequence is 14 residues long. Germline V gene sequence: CDR1 ENHRY, CDR2 SYGVKD. V lost 3 bases and J 3 bases, leaving 11 bases between the germline ends. The CDR3 coding sequence is TGTGCCATCAGTGAAGGCGGGGTAAAAGAGACCCAGTACTTC. It is translated as CAISEGGVKETQYF.

The V call is TRBV25-1, the J call TRBJ1-2, with D tentatively TRBD1 (5 bases). The CDR3 contains 12 residues. The V and J ends lost 8 bases and 2 bases respectively, with 9 bases between them. Germline lookup yields CDR1 MGHDK and CDR2 SYGVNS. The CDR3 protein is CASGAENYGYTF. The CDR3 DNA follows: TGTGCCAGCGGGGCAGAGAACTATGGCTACACCTTC.

This clonotype was recorded at least ten times. The CDR3 nucleotides read TGTGCCAGCAGTTTCGCGACAGCGAATGAAAAACTGTTTTTT. Its protein is CASSFATANEKLFF. V gene TRBV12-3 or TRBV12-4 combines with J gene TRBJ1-4; weak D call: TRBD1 (5 bases). The CDR3 totals 14 residues. V lost 3 bases, J lost 5 bases, and 10 bases lay in between.

There are many counts of this clonotype. This sequence joins TRBV11-3 and TRBJ1-5; TRBD1 might be the D (5 bases). The CDR3 runs to 17 residues. Trimming took 5 bases from V and 0 from J, leaving 17 bases between them. Germline loops: CDR1 SGHNT, CDR2 YENEEA. Here the CDR3 DNA reads TGTGCCAGCAGCCCAAAGACCGGGACCTATAGCAATCAGCCCCAGCATTTT. Translation gives CASSPKTGTYSNQPQHF.

This sequence joins TRBV6-5 and TRBJ1-1; D gene unclear. Germline CDR1 MNHEY, CDR2 SVGAGI. The CDR3 is 13 amino acids. The germline V and J ends were trimmed by 4 bases and 3 bases, with 9 bases remaining between them. The CDR3 region has the DNA TGTGCCAGCAGTTTCGGCCTCTACACTGAAGCTTTCTTT. Translation: CASSFGLYTEAFF.

This chain connects TRBV25-1 to TRBJ1-3; 7 bases map to TRBD1. V gave up 4 bases and J gave up 8 bases; unmatched junction bases: 5. In germline, CDR1 is MGHDK, CDR2 SYGVNS. The CDR3 loop spans 13 amino acids. The CDR3 sequence is CASSVEGADTIYF. In DNA, the CDR3 is TGTGCCAGCAGTGTCGAGGGGGCGGACACCATATATTTT. The full variable domain, in which reference TRBV25-1 and TRBJ1-3 provide the parts outside the CDR3, is EADIYQTPRYLVIGTGKKITLECSQTMGHDKMYWYQQDPGMELHLIHYSYGVNSTEKGDLSSESTVSRIRTEHFPLTLESARPSHTSQYLCASSVEGADTIYFGEGSWLTVV.

The chain carries TRBV10-3 and TRBJ2-7; a possible D gene is TRBD1 (6 bases). V lost 6 bases and J 5 bases, leaving 14 bases between the germline ends. Per germline, CDR1 ENHRY and CDR2 SYGVKD. This CDR3 comprises 13 residues. In DNA, the CDR3 is TGTGCCATCAGCGCGATCCAGGGGAACGAGCAGTACTTC. Its protein product is CAISAIQGNEQYF.

This clonotype showed up many times. The rearrangement joins TRBV6-6 to TRBJ2-5, with 9 bases identical to TRBD2. Germline trimming cut 7 bases from V and 3 bases from J; bases unmatched to any gene: 3. Per germline, CDR1 MNHNY and CDR2 SVGAGI (reference sequence). The CDR3 is made up of 13 amino acids. The CDR3 DNA sequence: TGTGCCAGCATCGGCGGGAGGGAAGAGACCCAGTACTTC. It is translated as CASIGGREETQYF.

In the case of this clonotype: A junction end diverges from the germline sequence, so it may reflect a read error. The chain combines TRBV29-1 with TRBJ2-5; D is unclear. The CDR3 totals 9 residues. Germline lookup yields CDR1 SQVTM and CDR2 ANQGSEA. CDR3 sequence (DNA): TGCAGCGTTGAAGATCCACAGAACTTC. Translating it yields CSVEDPQNF.

The sample holds one count of this clonotype. This chain joins TRBV2 and TRBJ2-7; 10 bases match TRBD2. V was clipped by 7 bases and J by 2 bases; unmatched bases: 20. CDR3 length: 19 residues. The germline gives CDR1 SNHLY, CDR2 FYNNEI. In DNA form, the CDR3 reads TGTGCCAGCACGTCAGCGGGAGGGCCTAATTACGAGGGCCCCTACGAGCAGTACTTC. As protein: CASTSAGGPNYEGPYEQYF.

This clonotype was detected ten times or more. This rearrangement joins TRBV19 to TRBJ2-7; no reliable D call. This CDR3 contains 14 residues. Germline-derived CDR1 and CDR2 are LNHDA and SQIVND (reference sequence). V dropped 3 bases and J dropped 3 bases, with 12 bases sitting between them. The CDR3 loop reads CASSMKPVGYEQYF. The DNA for the CDR3 is TGTGCCAGTAGTATGAAGCCAGTAGGCTACGAGCAGTACTTC.

This clonotype was seen repeatedly, ten times or more. This rearrangement joins TRBV7-6 to TRBJ1-5, with D unclear. V was trimmed by 2 bases and J by 6 bases, leaving 8 bases between them. The CDR3 is 13 residues long. Germline values: CDR1 SGHVS, CDR2 FNYEAQ. The CDR3 here is CASSLTLSQPQHF. In DNA, the CDR3 is TGTGCCAGCAGCTTAACATTAAGTCAGCCCCAGCATTTT.